This T cell receptor (beta chain) appears in the sequencing data of a study of blood T cell repertoires in COVID-19. In the study overall: Researchers got acute and convalescent COVID-19 samples from the United States, Italy and Spain.

Authors' analysis steps: Estimation of nucleated cell counts relied on the amplification of reference gene primers. Measured with immunoSEQ multiplex PCR; TCRdb has only the in-frame clones, and not every one. The V and J calls and clone size come from that table; D and trimming were worked out from the DNA. The data show 130,000 or so clones, roughly 78% seen once. V was pared by 4 bases and J by 3 bases, with 17 bases of the junction left unmatched. From germline, CDR1 is SGDLS and CDR2 YYNGEE. This CDR3 region has 19 residues. This sequence originates from a man in his 60s with active or convalescent COVID-19. Sequencing was performed on peripheral blood. V is TRBV9 and J is TRBJ2-4; 9 nucleotides line up with TRBD2. CDR3 sequence: CASSPRASGTRMDKNIQYF. The CDR3 DNA reads TGTGCCAGCAGCCCCAGGGCTAGCGGGACCAGGATGGACAAAAACATTCAGTACTTC.